This T cell receptor beta chain derives from a study of T cell responses to AZD1222 COVID-19 vaccine. General study points: At baseline, just a handful of AZD1222 recipients tested seropositive. With dominance at 160-218 and 743-854, vaccine-associated CD4 TCRs spanned spike. Within unmutated variant regions lay the reported targets of nearly half of spike-specific TCRs.

The CDR3 is made up of 15 amino acids. CDR1 is SGHNT and CDR2 is YENEEA in the germline V gene. V lost 5 bases to trimming and J lost 9 bases; unmatched junction nucleotides: 10. Concerning this clone itself: The target antigen is unknown.

This table comes from immunoSEQ multiplex PCR, and its TCRdb copy is limited to in-frame clones, with some not included. The sample has about 170,000 clones, approximately 94% seen once. This receptor was identified in an adult in good health. The chain joins TRBV11-3 to TRBJ2-1, with 10 bases identical to TRBD1. The sequencing here drew on peripheral blood, taken on day 0 of AZD1222 vaccination. The CDR3 region has the DNA TGTGCCAGCAGCCCCCCCGGGACAGGGGCGTCTGAGCAGTTCTTC. Encoded protein: CASSPPGTGASEQFF.